This T cell receptor (beta chain) was recovered during a study of T cells in Graves' hyperthyroidism and ophthalmopathy. For this clonotype: Its antigen is not known.

Findings and caveats of the study: Stable hyperthyroidism was told apart from ophthalmopathy by a model built on 13 V-J features. Among thyroid clonotypes expanded above 0.001, most also appeared in blood.

Losses at the gene ends were 3 bases for V and 1 base for J; bases not matched to a gene: 15. The CDR3 consists of 19 residues. Germline V gives CDR1 MGHDK, CDR2 SYGVNS. Amplified TCR beta CDR3 regions derived from RNA transcripts. An initial round of RT-PCR targeting the TCR CDR3 relied on the HTBI primer set. A single record per CDR3 protein comes from TCRdb applying MiXCR to the multiplex PCR reads. The sample contains approximately 400,000 distinct CDR3 sequences, around 14% of which appear only once. Patients having uncontrolled infection, another autoimmune disease, pregnancy or lactation were not included.

The sequence derives from a young woman with Graves' hyperthyroidism. The gene calls are TRBV25-1 and TRBJ2-5; the match to TRBD2 covers 9 bases. The sequenced material came from blood. The CDR3 region is CASSEGLAGTLISQETQYF. The CDR3 DNA reads TGTGCCAGCAGTGAGGGTCTAGCGGGGACCTTAATCAGCCAAGAGACCCAGTACTTC.